The rows below give T cell receptor beta chains drawn from one sample of a study of blood T cell repertoires in COVID-19. This table comes from immunoSEQ multiplex PCR, and its TCRdb copy is limited to in-frame clones, with some not included. The profile shows around 300,000 clones, around nine tenths of them singletons. The material sequenced was PBMCs or T cells enriched from blood (not recorded which). These receptors originate from a woman aged 25 to 39 who had recovered from COVID-19. Each CDR3 is given without its conserved first and last residue. The D gene is left open where the match is weak.

d_gene,j_gene,v_gene,CDR3aa
.,TRBJ2-2,TRBV10-3,AISDRQGNTGELF
TRBD2,TRBJ2-2,TRBV7-8,ASSQSGNPGELF
TRBD1,TRBJ1-5,TRBV6-6,ASTEQGTGNQPQH
.,TRBJ2-5,TRBV4-3,ASSKGESETQY
.,TRBJ2-1,TRBV27,ASSGYNEQF
.,TRBJ1-1,TRBV29-1,SARSGSDTEAF
.,TRBJ2-1,TRBV27,ASPPRNRDWGFHNEQF
TRBD2,TRBJ2-3,TRBV10-1,ASSELLGLEPSTDTQY
TRBD2,TRBJ2-1,TRBV28,ASSPNLGAGVDNEQF
.,TRBJ2-5,TRBV11-2,ASSLARNQETQY
.,TRBJ2-7,TRBV28,ASRDTLYNYEQY
.,TRBJ2-7,TRBV10-3,KGGENN
.,TRBJ2-2,TRBV3-1/TRBV3-2,ASSQPDRFGGELF
.,TRBJ1-1,TRBV7-6,ASSLEASGGTEAF
.,TRBJ2-7,TRBV2,ASSAGLGAYEQY
.,TRBJ1-1,TRBV5-8,ASSLTGPTEAF
TRBD1,TRBJ1-2,TRBV7-9,ASSSHPDRAKATNYGYT
.,TRBJ1-2,TRBV3-1/TRBV3-2,ASSHKDRAFYGYT
.,TRBJ2-1,TRBV7-2,ASSLSSQNLYNEQF